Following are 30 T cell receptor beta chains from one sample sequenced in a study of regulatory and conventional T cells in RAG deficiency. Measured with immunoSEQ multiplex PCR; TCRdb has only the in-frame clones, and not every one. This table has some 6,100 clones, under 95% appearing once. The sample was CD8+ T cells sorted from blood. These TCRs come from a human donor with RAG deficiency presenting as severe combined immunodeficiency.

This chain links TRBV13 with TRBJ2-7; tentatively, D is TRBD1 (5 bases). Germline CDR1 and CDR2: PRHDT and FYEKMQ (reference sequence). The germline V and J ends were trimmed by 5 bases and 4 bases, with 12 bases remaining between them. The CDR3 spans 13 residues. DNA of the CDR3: TGTGCCAGCAGCCAGTGGACAATTTACGAGCAGTACTTC. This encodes CASSQWTIYEQYF.

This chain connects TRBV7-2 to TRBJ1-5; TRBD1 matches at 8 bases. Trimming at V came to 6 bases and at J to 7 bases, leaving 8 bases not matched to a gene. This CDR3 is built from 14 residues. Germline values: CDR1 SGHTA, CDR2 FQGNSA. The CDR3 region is CASSFGQGEQPQHF. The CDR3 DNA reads TGTGCCAGCAGTTTCGGACAGGGTGAACAGCCCCAGCATTTT.

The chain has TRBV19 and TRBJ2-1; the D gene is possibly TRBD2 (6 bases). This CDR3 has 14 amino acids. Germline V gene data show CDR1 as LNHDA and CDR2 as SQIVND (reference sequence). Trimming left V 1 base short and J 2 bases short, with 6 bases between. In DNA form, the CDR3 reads TGTGCCAGTAGTATAGGGGGGGCCTACAATGAGCAGTTCTTC. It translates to CASSIGGAYNEQFF.

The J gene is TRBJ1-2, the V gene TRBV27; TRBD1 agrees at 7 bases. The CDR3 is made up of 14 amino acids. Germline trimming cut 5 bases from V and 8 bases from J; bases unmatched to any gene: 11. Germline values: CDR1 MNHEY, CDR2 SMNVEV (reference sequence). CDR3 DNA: TGTGCCAGCAGTCAGGGGGGGATCTCGCGGGGCTACACCTTC. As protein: CASSQGGISRGYTF.

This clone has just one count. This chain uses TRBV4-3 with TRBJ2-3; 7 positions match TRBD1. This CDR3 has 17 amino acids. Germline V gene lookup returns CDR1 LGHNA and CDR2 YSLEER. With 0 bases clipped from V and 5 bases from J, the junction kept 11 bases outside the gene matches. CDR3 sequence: CASSQDLAQGVGDTQYF. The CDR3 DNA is TGCGCCAGCAGCCAAGATTTGGCCCAGGGGGTTGGAGATACGCAGTATTTT.

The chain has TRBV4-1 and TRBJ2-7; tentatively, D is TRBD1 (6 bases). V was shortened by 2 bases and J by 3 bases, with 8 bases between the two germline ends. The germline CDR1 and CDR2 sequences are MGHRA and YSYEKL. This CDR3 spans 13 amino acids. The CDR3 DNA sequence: TGCGCCAGCAGCCAACAGGGGTTCTACGAGCAGTACTTC. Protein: CASSQQGFYEQYF.

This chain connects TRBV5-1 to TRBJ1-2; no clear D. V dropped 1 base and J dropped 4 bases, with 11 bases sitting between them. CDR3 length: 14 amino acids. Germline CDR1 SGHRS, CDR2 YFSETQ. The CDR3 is CASSLSGPSYGYTF. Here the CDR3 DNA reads TGCGCCAGCAGCTTGAGCGGGCCGTCCTATGGCTACACCTTC.

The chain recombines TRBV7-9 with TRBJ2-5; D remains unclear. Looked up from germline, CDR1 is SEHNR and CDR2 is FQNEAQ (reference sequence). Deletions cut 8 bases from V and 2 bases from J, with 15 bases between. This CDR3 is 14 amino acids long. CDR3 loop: CASRPEGAQETQYF. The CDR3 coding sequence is TGTGCCAGCCGCCCCGAAGGAGCTCAAGAGACCCAGTACTTC.

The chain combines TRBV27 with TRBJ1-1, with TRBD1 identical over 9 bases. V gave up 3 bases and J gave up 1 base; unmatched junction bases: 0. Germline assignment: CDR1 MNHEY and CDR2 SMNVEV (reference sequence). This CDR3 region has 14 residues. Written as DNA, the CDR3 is TGTGCCAGCAGTTTGACAGGGGGGAACACTGAAGCTTTCTTT. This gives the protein CASSLTGGNTEAFF.

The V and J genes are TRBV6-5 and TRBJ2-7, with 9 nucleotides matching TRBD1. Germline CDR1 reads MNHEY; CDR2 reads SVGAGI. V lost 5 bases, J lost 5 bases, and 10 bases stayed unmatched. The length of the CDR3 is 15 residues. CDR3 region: CASSRRDRAGHEQYF. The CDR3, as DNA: TGTGCCAGCAGTCGCCGGGACAGGGCGGGCCACGAGCAGTACTTC.

This chain's CDR3 is CASSQDLIGGNKNIQYF. CDR3 nucleotide sequence: TGCGCCAGCAGCCAAGACTTAATAGGGGGCAACAAAAACATTCAGTACTTC. This sequence joins TRBV4-3 and TRBJ2-4, with 7 bases that match TRBD1. Germline assignment: CDR1 LGHNA and CDR2 YSLEER. The CDR3 runs 17 residues. V gave up 0 bases and J gave up 3 bases; unmatched junction bases: 8.

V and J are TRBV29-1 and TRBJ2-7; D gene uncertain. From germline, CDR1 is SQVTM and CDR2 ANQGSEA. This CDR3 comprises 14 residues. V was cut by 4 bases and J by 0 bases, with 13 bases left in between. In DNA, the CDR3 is TGCAGCGTTGTGTCAGGATTCTCCTCCTACGAGCAGTACTTC. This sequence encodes CSVVSGFSSYEQYF.

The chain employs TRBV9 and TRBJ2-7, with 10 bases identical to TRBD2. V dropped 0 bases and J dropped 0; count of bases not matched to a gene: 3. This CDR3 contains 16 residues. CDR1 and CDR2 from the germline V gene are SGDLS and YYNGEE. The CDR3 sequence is CASSVDTSGASYEQYF. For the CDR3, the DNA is TGTGCCAGCAGCGTAGATACTAGCGGGGCCTCCTACGAGCAGTACTTC.

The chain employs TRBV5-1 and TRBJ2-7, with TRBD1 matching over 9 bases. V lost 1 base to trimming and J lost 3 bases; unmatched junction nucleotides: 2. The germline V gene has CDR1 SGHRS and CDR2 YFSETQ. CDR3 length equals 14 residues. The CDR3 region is CASSLRQGDYEQYF. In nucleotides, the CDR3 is TGCGCCAGCAGCTTGAGACAGGGGGACTACGAGCAGTACTTC. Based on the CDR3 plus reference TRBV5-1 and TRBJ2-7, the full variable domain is KAGVTQTPRYLIKTRGQQVTLSCSPISGHRSVSWYQQTPGQGLQFLFEYFSETQRNKGNFPGRFSGRQFSNSRSEMNVSTLELGDSALYLCASSLRQGDYEQYFGPGTRLTVT.

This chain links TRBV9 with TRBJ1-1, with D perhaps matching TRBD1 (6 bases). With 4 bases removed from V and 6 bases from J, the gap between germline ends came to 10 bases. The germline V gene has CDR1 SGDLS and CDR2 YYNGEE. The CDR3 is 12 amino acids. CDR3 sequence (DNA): TGTGCCAGCAGCTACAGGGACTCTGAAGCTTTCTTT. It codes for CASSYRDSEAFF.

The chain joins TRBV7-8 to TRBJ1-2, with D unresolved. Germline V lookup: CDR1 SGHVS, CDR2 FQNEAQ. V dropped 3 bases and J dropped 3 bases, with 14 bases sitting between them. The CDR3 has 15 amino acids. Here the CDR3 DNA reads TGTGCCAGCAGCTTCAGCGGGAGCGGGTACTATGGCTACACCTTC. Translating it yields CASSFSGSGYYGYTF.

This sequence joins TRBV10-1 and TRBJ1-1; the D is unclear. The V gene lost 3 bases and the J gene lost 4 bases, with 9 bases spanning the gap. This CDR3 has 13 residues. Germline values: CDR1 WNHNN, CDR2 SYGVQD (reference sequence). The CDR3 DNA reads TGCGCCAGCAGTGAAGCGGGGAGCACTGAAGCTTTCTTT. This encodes CASSEAGSTEAFF.

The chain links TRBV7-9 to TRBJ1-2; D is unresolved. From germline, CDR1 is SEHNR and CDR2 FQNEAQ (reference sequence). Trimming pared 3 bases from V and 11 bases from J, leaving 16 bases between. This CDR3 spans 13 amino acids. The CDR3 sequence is CASSFRLPLGYTF. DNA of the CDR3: TGTGCCAGCAGCTTTCGCCTTCCCCTCGGGTACACCTTC.

The CDR3 region has the DNA TGTGCCAGCAGTTTAGTGGGGGGGAACACTGAAGCTTTCTTT. Protein product: CASSLVGGNTEAFF. The chain combines TRBV27 with TRBJ1-1; the D gene is possibly TRBD1 (5 bases). This CDR3 has 14 residues. The germline V gene encodes CDR1 MNHEY and CDR2 SMNVEV (reference sequence). V was shortened by 2 bases and J by 1 base, with 8 bases between the two germline ends.

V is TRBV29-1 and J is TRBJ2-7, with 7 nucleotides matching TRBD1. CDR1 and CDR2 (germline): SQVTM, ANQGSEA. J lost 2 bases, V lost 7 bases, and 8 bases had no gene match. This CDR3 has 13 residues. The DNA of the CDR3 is TGCAGCGCCCAGACAGGGAAAGCCTACGAGCAGTACTTC. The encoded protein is CSAQTGKAYEQYF.

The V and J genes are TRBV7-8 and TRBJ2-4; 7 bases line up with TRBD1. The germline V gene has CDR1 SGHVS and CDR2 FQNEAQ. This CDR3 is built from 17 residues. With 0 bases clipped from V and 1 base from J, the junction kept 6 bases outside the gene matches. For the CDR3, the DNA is TGTGCCAGCAGCTTAGCCCCACAGGGGCTTGCCAAAAACATTCAGTACTTC. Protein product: CASSLAPQGLAKNIQYF. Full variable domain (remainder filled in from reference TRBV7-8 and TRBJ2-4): GAGVSQSPRYKVAKRGQDVALRCDPISGHVSLFWYQQALGQGPEFLTYFQNEAQLDKSGLPSDRFFAERPEGSVSTLKIQRTQQEDSAVYLCASSLAPQGLAKNIQYFGAGTRLSVL.

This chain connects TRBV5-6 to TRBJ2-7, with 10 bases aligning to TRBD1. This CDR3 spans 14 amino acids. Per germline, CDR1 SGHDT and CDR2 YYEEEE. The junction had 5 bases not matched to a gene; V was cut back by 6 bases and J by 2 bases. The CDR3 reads CASTGTGATYEQYF. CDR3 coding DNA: TGTGCCAGCACCGGGACAGGGGCCACCTACGAGCAGTACTTC.

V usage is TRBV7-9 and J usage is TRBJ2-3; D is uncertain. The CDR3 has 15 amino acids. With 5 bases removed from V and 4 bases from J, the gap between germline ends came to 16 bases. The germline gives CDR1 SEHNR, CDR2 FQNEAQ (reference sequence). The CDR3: CASSRTDGEADTQYF. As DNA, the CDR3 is TGTGCCAGCAGCCGGACGGATGGAGAAGCAGATACGCAGTATTTT.

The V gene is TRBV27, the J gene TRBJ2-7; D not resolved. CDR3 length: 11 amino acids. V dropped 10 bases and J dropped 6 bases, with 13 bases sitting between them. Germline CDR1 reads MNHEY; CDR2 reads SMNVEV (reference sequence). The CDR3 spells CATIHVGEQYF. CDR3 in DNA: TGTGCCACCATCCATGTCGGCGAGCAGTACTTC.

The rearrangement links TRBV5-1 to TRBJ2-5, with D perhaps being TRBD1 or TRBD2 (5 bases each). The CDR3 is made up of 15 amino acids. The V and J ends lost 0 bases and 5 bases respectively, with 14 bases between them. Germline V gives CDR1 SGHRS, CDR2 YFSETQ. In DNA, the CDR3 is TGCGCCAGCAGCTTGGGGCAGGACGAGGGGGAGACCCAGTACTTC. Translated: CASSLGQDEGETQYF.

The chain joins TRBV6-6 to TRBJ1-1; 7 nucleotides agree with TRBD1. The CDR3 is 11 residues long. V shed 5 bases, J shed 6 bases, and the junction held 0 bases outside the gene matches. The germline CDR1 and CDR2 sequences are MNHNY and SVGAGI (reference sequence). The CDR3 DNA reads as TGTGCCAGCAGTACAGGGGCTGAAGCTTTCTTT. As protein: CASSTGAEAFF.

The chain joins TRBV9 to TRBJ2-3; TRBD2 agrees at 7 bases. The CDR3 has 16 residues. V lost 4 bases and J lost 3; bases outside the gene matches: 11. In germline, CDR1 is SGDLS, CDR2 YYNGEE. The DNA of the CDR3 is TGTGCCAGCAGCTCTAGGGAGAGGGAGGGGACAGATACGCAGTATTTT. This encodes CASSSREREGTDTQYF.

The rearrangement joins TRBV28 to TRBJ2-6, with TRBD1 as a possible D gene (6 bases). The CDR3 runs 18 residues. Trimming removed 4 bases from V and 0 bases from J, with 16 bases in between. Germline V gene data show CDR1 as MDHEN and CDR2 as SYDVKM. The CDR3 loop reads CASSSRDTPNSGANVLTF. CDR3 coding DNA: TGTGCCAGCAGTTCCCGGGACACCCCCAACTCTGGGGCCAACGTCCTGACTTTC.

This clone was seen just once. The CDR3 spells CASSQDGEMSYTF. Written as DNA, the CDR3 is TGCGCCAGCAGCCAAGATGGCGAAATGAGCTACACCTTC. The V and J genes are TRBV4-3 and TRBJ1-2, with D hard to call. Trimming stripped 0 bases from V and 9 bases from J, with 11 bases between. The CDR3 length is 13 residues. Per the germline V gene, CDR1 is LGHNA and CDR2 is YSLEER.

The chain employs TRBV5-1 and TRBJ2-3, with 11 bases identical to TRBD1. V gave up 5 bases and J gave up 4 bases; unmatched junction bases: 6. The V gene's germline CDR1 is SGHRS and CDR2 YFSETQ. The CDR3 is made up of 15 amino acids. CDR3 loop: CASREGQGGPDTQYF. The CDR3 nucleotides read TGCGCCAGCAGGGAGGGACAGGGGGGACCAGATACGCAGTATTTT. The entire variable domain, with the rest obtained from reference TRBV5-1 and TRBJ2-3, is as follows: KAGVTQTPRYLIKTRGQQVTLSCSPISGHRSVSWYQQTPGQGLQFLFEYFSETQRNKGNFPGRFSGRQFSNSRSEMNVSTLELGDSALYLCASREGQGGPDTQYFGPGTRLTVL.